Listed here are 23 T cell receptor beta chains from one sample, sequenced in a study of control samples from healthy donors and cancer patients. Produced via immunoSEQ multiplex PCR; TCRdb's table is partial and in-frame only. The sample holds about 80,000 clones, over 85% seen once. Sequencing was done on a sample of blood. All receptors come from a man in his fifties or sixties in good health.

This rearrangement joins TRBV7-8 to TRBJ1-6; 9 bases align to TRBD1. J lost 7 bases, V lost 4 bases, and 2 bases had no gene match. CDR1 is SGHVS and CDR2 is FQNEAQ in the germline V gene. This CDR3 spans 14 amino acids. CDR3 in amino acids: CASSSGQGNSPLHF. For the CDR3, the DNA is TGTGCCAGCAGCTCGGGACAGGGAAATTCACCCCTCCACTTT.

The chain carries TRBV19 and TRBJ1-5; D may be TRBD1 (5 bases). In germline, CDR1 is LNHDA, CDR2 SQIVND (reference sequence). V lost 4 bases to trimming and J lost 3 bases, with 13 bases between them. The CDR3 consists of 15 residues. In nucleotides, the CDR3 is TGTGCCAGTAGTACGCAGTTAGGGGTCAATCAGCCCCAGCATTTT. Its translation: CASSTQLGVNQPQHF.

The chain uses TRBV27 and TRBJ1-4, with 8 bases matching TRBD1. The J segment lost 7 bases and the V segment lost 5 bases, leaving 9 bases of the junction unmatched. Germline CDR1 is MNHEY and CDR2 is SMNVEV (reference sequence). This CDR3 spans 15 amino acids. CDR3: CASSPSDRVREKLFF. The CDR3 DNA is TGTGCCAGCAGTCCCTCGGACAGGGTGCGTGAAAAACTGTTTTTT.

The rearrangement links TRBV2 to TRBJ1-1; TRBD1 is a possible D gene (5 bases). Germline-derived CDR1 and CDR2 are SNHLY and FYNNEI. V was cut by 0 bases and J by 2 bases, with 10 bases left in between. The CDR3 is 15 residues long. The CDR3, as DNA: TGTGCCAGCAGTGAAGCCTGGGGACGAAACACTGAAGCTTTCTTT. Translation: CASSEAWGRNTEAFF.

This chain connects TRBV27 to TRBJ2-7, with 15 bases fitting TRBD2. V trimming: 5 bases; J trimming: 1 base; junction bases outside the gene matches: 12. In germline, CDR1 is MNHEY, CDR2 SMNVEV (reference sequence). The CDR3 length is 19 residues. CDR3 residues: CASSPRPGLAGGGSYEQYF. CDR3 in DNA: TGTGCCAGCAGTCCTAGACCGGGACTAGCGGGGGGAGGGTCCTACGAGCAGTACTTC.

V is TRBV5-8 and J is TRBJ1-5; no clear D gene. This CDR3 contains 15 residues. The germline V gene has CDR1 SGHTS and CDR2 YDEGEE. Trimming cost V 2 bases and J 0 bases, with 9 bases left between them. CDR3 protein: CASSLGQNSNQPQHF. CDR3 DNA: TGTGCCAGCAGCTTAGGTCAGAATAGCAATCAGCCCCAGCATTTT.

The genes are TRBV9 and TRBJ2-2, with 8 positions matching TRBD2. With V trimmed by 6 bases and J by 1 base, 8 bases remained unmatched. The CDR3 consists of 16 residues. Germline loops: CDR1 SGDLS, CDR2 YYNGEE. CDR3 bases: TGTGCCAGCACCTCTCCAGCGGGGGTGAACACCGGGGAGCTGTTTTTT. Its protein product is CASTSPAGVNTGELFF.

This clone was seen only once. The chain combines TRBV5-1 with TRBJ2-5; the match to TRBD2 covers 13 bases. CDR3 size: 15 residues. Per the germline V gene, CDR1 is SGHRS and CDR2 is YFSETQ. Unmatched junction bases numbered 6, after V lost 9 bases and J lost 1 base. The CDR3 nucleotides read TGCGCCACCCAGACTAGCGGGGGGACCCAAGAGACCCAGTACTTC. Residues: CATQTSGGTQETQYF.

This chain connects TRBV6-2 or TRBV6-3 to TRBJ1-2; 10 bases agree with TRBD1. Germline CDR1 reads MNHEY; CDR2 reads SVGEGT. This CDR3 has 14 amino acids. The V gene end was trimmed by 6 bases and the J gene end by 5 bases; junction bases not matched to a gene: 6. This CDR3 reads CASSPRDRGYGYTF. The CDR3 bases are TGTGCCAGCAGCCCCCGGGACAGGGGTTATGGCTACACCTTC.

The CDR3 sequence is CASSQGSSGGYEQYF. CDR3 DNA sequence: TGTGCCAGCAGCCAAGGGTCTAGTGGAGGCTACGAGCAGTACTTC. This rearrangement joins TRBV4-2 to TRBJ2-7; a possible D gene is TRBD2 (5 bases). This CDR3 is 15 amino acids long. The germline gives CDR1 LGHNA, CDR2 YNFKEQ. V lost 1 base to trimming and J lost 3 bases, with 13 bases between them.

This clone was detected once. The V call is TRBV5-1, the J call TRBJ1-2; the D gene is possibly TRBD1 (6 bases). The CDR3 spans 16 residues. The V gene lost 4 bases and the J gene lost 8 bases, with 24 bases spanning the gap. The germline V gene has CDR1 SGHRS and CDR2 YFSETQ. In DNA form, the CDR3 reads TGCGCCAGCAGCCTAATCGACCTAACAGGGAGTAAGGGCTACACCTTC. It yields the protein CASSLIDLTGSKGYTF.

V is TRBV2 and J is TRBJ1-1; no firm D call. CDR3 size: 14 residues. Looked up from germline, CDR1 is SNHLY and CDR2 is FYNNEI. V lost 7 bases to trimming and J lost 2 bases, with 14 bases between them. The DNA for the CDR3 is TGTGCCAGCACCGACGATGAGTTTAACACTGAAGCTTTCTTT. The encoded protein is CASTDDEFNTEAFF.

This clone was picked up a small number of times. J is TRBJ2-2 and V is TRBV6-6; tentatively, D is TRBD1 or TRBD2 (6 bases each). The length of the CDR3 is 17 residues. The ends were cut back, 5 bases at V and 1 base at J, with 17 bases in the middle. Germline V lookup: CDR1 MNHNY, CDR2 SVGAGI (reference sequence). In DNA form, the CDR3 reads TGTGCCAGCAGTCGACAGGTGGCTAGCGAGAACACCGGGGAGCTGTTTTTT. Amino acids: CASSRQVASENTGELFF.

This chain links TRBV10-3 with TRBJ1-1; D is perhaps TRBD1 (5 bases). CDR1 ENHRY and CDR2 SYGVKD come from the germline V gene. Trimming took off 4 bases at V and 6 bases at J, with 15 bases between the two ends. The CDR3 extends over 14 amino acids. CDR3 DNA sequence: TGTGCCATCAGTGCCGGCAGGGTAGGGGCTGAAGCTTTCTTT. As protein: CAISAGRVGAEAFF.

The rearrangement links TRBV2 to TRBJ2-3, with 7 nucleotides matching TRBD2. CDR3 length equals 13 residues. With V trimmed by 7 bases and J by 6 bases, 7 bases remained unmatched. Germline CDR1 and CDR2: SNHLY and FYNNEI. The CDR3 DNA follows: TGTGCCAGCAATGAGCGGGGCTGGGATACGCAGTATTTT. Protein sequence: CASNERGWDTQYF.

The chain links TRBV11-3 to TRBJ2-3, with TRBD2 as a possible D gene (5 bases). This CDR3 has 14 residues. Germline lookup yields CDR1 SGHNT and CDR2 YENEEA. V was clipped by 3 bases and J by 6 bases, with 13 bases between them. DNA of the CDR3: TGTGCCAGCAGCTTTGACGGGGTTTCGGATACGCAGTATTTT. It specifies CASSFDGVSDTQYF. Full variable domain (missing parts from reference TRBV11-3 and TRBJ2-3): EAGVVQSPRYKIIEKKQPVAFWCNPISGHNTLYWYLQNLGQGPELLIRYENEEAVDDSQLPKDRFSAERLKGVDSTLKIQPAELGDSAVYLCASSFDGVSDTQYFGPGTRLTVL.

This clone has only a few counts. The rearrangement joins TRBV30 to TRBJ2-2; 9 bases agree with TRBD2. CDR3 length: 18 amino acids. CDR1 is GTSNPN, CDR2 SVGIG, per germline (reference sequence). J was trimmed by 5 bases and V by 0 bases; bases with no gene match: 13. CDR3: CAWSVKRGASSRTGELFF. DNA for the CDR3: TGTGCCTGGAGTGTAAAGCGGGGGGCAAGCTCAAGAACCGGGGAGCTGTTTTTT.

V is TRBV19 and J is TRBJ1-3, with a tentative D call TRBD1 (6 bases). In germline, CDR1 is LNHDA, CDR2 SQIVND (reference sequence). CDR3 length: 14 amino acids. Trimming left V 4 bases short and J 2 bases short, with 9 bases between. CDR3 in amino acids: CASSTGVAGNTIYF. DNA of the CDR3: TGTGCCAGTAGTACAGGGGTGGCTGGAAACACCATATATTTT.

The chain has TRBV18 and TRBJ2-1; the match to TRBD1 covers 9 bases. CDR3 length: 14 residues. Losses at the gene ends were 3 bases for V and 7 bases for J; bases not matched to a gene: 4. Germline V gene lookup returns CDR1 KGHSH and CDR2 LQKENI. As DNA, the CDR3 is TGTGCCAGCTCACCGGGACAGGGTTTTAATGAGCAGTTCTTC. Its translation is CASSPGQGFNEQFF. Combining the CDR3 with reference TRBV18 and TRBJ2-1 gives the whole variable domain NAGVMQNPRHLVRRRGQEARLRCSPMKGHSHVYWYRQLPEEGLKFMVYLQKENIIDESGMPKERFSAEFPKEGPSILRIQQVVRGDSAAYFCASSPGQGFNEQFFGPGTRLTVL.

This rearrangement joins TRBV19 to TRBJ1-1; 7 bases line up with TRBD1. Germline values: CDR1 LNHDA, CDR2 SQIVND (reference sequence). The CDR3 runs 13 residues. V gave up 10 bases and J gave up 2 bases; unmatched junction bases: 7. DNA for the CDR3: TGTGCCACCGGGACAGCAGTAAACACTGAAGCTTTCTTT. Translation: CATGTAVNTEAFF.

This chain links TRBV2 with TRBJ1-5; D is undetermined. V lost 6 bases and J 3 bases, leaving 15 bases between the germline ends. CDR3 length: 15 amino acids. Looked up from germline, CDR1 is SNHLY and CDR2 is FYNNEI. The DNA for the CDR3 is TGTGCCAGCAGCCCTGTCGAGGGAGTCAATCAGCCCCAGCATTTT. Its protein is CASSPVEGVNQPQHF.

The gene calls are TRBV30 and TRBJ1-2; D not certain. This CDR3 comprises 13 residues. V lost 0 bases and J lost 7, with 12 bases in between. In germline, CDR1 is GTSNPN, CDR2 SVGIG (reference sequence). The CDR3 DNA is TGTGCCTGGAGTGTACATAAAGCCGGTGGCTACACCTTC. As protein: CAWSVHKAGGYTF.

The CDR3 DNA sequence: TGTGCCATCAGTGATCGGCGGGTCAACACCGGGGAGCTGTTTTTT. Its protein product is CAISDRRVNTGELFF. V gene TRBV10-3 combines with J gene TRBJ2-2; possibly TRBD2 for D (5 bases). Germline CDR1 reads ENHRY; CDR2 reads SYGVKD. The CDR3 runs 15 residues. With 3 bases removed from V and 2 bases from J, the gap between germline ends came to 10 bases.